This T cell receptor (beta chain) was sequenced for a study of T cell responses to AZD1222 COVID-19 vaccine. Notes on the study in general: Targets within unmutated variant regions were reportedly found for nearly half of spike-specific TCRs. Spike-specific TCR breadth and depth went up after people got two AZD1222 doses.

Sequencing used immunoSEQ multiplex PCR; TCRdb keeps in-frame clones, though not all of them. The profile shows 150,000 to 180,000 clones, 90% of them singletons. In regard to this clone: What it recognizes is unknown.

Per germline, CDR1 MNHNS and CDR2 SASEGT. V was trimmed by 1 base and J by 1 base, leaving 5 bases between them. The CDR3 runs 14 residues. The chain couples TRBV6-1 to TRBJ1-5; D unresolved. The sample consisted of peripheral blood, taken on day 0 of AZD1222 vaccination. The clonotype was recovered from an adult in good health. Here the CDR3 reads CASSEGWSNQPQHF. The DNA for the CDR3 is TGTGCCAGCAGTGAAGGATGGAGCAATCAGCCCCAGCATTTT.